One and the same sample provided the 22 T cell receptor beta chains below, sequenced in a study of T cell responses to AZD1222 COVID-19 vaccine. TCRdb's copy holds only in-frame clones and misses some; the assay was immunoSEQ multiplex PCR. The sample yields about 130,000 clones, around 87% seen once. Sequencing was performed on peripheral blood, taken on day 0 of AZD1222 vaccination. Source of these receptors: an adult in good health.

V gene TRBV6-2 or TRBV6-3 combines with J gene TRBJ1-1; D call uncertain. Trimming left V 5 bases short and J 1 base short, with 14 bases between. Looked up from germline, CDR1 is MNHEY and CDR2 is SVGEGT. The CDR3 is 15 residues long. The CDR3 is CASSRNFAGNTEAFF. Written as DNA, the CDR3 is TGTGCCAGCAGTCGTAATTTTGCGGGGAACACTGAAGCTTTCTTT.

The CDR3 loop reads CASKAGGDYPGQYF. DNA for the CDR3: TGTGCCAGCAAGGCAGGGGGGGACTACCCCGGGCAGTACTTC. J is TRBJ2-7 and V is TRBV6-1; possibly TRBD1 or TRBD2 for D (7 bases each). The length of the CDR3 is 14 residues. V was trimmed by 7 bases and J by 9 bases, leaving 22 bases between them. Germline-derived CDR1 and CDR2 are MNHNS and SASEGT.

V usage is TRBV7-2 and J usage is TRBJ2-1; D unresolved. This CDR3 is built from 15 residues. The germline V and J ends were trimmed by 0 bases and 2 bases, with 8 bases remaining between them. Per the germline V gene, CDR1 is SGHTA and CDR2 is FQGNSA. CDR3 coding DNA: TGTGCCAGCAGCTTAGCGCGGTCTGCCTACAATGAGCAGTTCTTC. It translates to CASSLARSAYNEQFF.

The rearrangement uses TRBV19 and TRBJ2-7, with unresolved D. Trimming removed 8 bases from V and 3 bases from J, with 11 bases in between. The CDR3 spans 12 residues. Per the germline V gene, CDR1 is LNHDA and CDR2 is SQIVND (reference sequence). The CDR3 DNA is TGTGCCAGTGGTTGGAGTTTCTACGAGCAGTACTTC. Translating it yields CASGWSFYEQYF.

This clone was counted once. V gene TRBV12-3 or TRBV12-4 combines with J gene TRBJ1-1; 9 bases match TRBD1. Unmatched junction bases numbered 6, after V lost 5 bases and J lost 8 bases. The CDR3 contains 13 residues. CDR3 protein: CASSSPGTGEAFF. The CDR3, as DNA: TGTGCCAGCAGTAGTCCCGGGACAGGGGAAGCTTTCTTT.

V is TRBV10-3 and J is TRBJ1-2, with TRBD1 matching 8 bases. This CDR3 has 15 residues. Looked up from germline, CDR1 is ENHRY and CDR2 is SYGVKD. Germline trimming cut 2 bases from V and 3 bases from J; bases unmatched to any gene: 5. The CDR3 DNA reads TGTGCCATCAGTGAGGTGGCAGGGGGCTACTATGGCTACACCTTC. It translates to CAISEVAGGYYGYTF.

Turning to this clone: At one of its ends the junction is not consistent with the germline gene, which may arise from a read error. The V call is TRBV7-7, the J call TRBJ2-1; a weak D match, TRBD2 (5 bases). Germline V gene lookup returns CDR1 SSHAT and CDR2 FNYEAQ (reference sequence). This CDR3 has 13 residues. CDR3 coding DNA: TGTGCTAGCAGCCGGAGCCCGGGGAATGAGCAGTTCTTC. It codes for CASSRSPGNEQFF. The full variable domain, its missing parts supplied by reference TRBV7-7 and TRBJ2-1, is GAGVSQSPRYKVTKRGQDVTLRCDPISSHATLYWYQQALGQGPEFLTYFNYEAQPDKSGLPSDRFSAERPEGSISTLTIQRTEQRDSAMYRCASSRSPGNEQFFGPGTRLTVL.

The gene calls are TRBV7-2 and TRBJ2-7, with D possibly TRBD1 on 5 matching bases. V lost 10 bases to trimming and J lost 6 bases, with 16 bases between them. Germline values: CDR1 SGHTA, CDR2 FQGNSA. There are 12 residues in the CDR3. CDR3: CATARVQGEQYF. Written as DNA, the CDR3 is TGTGCCACGGCAAGGGTTCAGGGCGAGCAGTACTTC.

This clone was picked up one time. The rearrangement links TRBV5-6 to TRBJ2-3; no firm D call. V shed 1 base and J shed 2 bases, with 5 bases lying between them. Germline CDR1 SGHDT, CDR2 YYEEEE. This CDR3 spans 13 amino acids. The CDR3 DNA follows: TGTGCCAGCAGCTTGAGTAACACAGATACGCAGTATTTT. Protein product: CASSLSNTDTQYF.

This chain joins TRBV2 and TRBJ2-5, with unresolved D. Germline values: CDR1 SNHLY, CDR2 FYNNEI. Trimming left V 3 bases short and J 0 bases short, with 8 bases between. This CDR3 has 14 residues. The CDR3 region is CASSDSTYQETQYF. The CDR3 bases are TGTGCCAGCAGTGACTCTACGTACCAAGAGACCCAGTACTTC.

The rearrangement uses TRBV5-1 and TRBJ1-1; 7 bases are a match to TRBD1. Germline V gene sequence: CDR1 SGHRS, CDR2 YFSETQ. Germline trimming cut 3 bases from V and 0 bases from J; bases unmatched to any gene: 5. This CDR3 contains 15 residues. CDR3 DNA sequence: TGCGCCAGCAGCTCGACAGGGAATATGAACACTGAAGCTTTCTTT. The encoded protein is CASSSTGNMNTEAFF.

The chain is built from TRBV7-9 and TRBJ2-7; TRBD2 aligns across 10 bases. The V gene's germline CDR1 is SEHNR and CDR2 FQNEAQ (reference sequence). This CDR3 comprises 14 residues. Germline trimming cut 1 base from V and 6 bases from J; bases unmatched to any gene: 3. The CDR3 is CASSLGPSGSEQYF. The CDR3 region has the DNA TGTGCCAGCAGCTTAGGTCCTAGCGGGAGCGAGCAGTACTTC.

J is TRBJ2-7 and V is TRBV7-9; D is perhaps TRBD1 (5 bases). CDR1 and CDR2 from the germline V gene are SEHNR and FQNEAQ (reference sequence). This CDR3 region has 14 residues. V lost 2 bases and J lost 2, with 10 bases in between. The CDR3 sequence: CASSLTRQPYEQYF. Written as DNA, the CDR3 is TGTGCCAGCAGCTTAACGAGACAGCCCTACGAGCAGTACTTC.

The genes are TRBV5-1 and TRBJ2-7, with TRBD2 as a possible D gene (6 bases). This CDR3 is built from 15 residues. Germline V gives CDR1 SGHRS, CDR2 YFSETQ. V shed 4 bases and J shed 1 base, with 15 bases lying between them. The CDR3 sequence is CASSGGDRASYEQYF. DNA of the CDR3: TGCGCCAGCAGCGGAGGGGACCGGGCGTCCTACGAGCAGTACTTC. The full variable domain, its missing parts supplied by reference TRBV5-1 and TRBJ2-7, is KAGVTQTPRYLIKTRGQQVTLSCSPISGHRSVSWYQQTPGQGLQFLFEYFSETQRNKGNFPGRFSGRQFSNSRSEMNVSTLELGDSALYLCASSGGDRASYEQYFGPGTRLTVT.

The V and J genes are TRBV7-9 and TRBJ1-4, with 12 bases that match TRBD1. The V and J ends lost 5 bases and 3 bases, in that order; junction bases with no gene match: 4. The V gene's germline CDR1 is SEHNR and CDR2 FQNEAQ (reference sequence). The CDR3 consists of 16 residues. The CDR3, as DNA: TGTGCCAGCAGCACCGGGACAGGGGGCCCTAATGAAAAACTGTTTTTT. Amino acids: CASSTGTGGPNEKLFF.

This chain connects TRBV5-4 to TRBJ1-3; 10 bases are a match to TRBD1. This CDR3 comprises 16 residues. V lost 10 bases, J lost 1 base, and 11 bases stayed unmatched. Germline-derived CDR1 and CDR2 are SGHNT and YYREEE (reference sequence). In DNA, the CDR3 is TGTGCCGTTGGGACAGGGGACTATCTGTCTGGAAACACCATATATTTT. Encoded protein: CAVGTGDYLSGNTIYF.

The V and J genes are TRBV5-1 and TRBJ2-3, with D unclear. The V gene's germline CDR1 is SGHRS and CDR2 YFSETQ. The CDR3 has 14 residues. The V end was cut by 2 bases, the J end by 9 bases, with 16 bases between. The CDR3 protein is CASSFGALSQTQYF. DNA for the CDR3: TGCGCCAGCAGCTTTGGCGCGCTCTCCCAAACGCAGTATTTT.

The J gene is TRBJ2-3, the V gene TRBV27, with D hard to call. This CDR3 comprises 13 residues. V lost 5 bases and J lost 6, with 12 bases in between. CDR1 is MNHEY and CDR2 is SMNVEV in the germline V gene (reference sequence). The CDR3 loop is CASSLMTRDTQYF. CDR3 DNA: TGTGCCAGCAGTCTGATGACCCGGGATACGCAGTATTTT.

The rearrangement links TRBV9 to TRBJ1-2; D is ambiguous. The V gene lost 6 bases and the J gene lost 10 bases, with 22 bases spanning the gap. Germline V gene sequence: CDR1 SGDLS, CDR2 YYNGEE. The CDR3 has 14 residues. The CDR3 region has the DNA TGTGCCAGCAAAGGGTTGGAAGTTCACACCCCCTACACCTTC. It encodes CASKGLEVHTPYTF.

The J gene is TRBJ2-7, the V gene TRBV9; 8 bases line up with TRBD2. Germline assignment: CDR1 SGDLS and CDR2 YYNGEE. The V gene end was trimmed by 0 bases and the J gene end by 6 bases; junction bases not matched to a gene: 5. CDR3 length: 14 amino acids. CDR3 region: CASSVGSGIGEQYF. The CDR3 DNA sequence: TGTGCCAGCAGCGTAGGTAGCGGGATCGGCGAGCAGTACTTC.

The chain links TRBV28 to TRBJ1-4; a weak D match, TRBD1 (6 bases). The V gene lost 7 bases and the J gene lost 0 bases, with 18 bases spanning the gap. Germline lookup yields CDR1 MDHEN and CDR2 SYDVKM. This CDR3 has 17 amino acids. CDR3 amino acids: CASTRQEGPSTNEKLFF. CDR3 DNA: TGTGCCAGCACCCGACAGGAGGGGCCCTCAACTAATGAAAAACTGTTTTTT.

This chain's CDR3 is CAISFYIGDEQFF. In DNA, the CDR3 is TGTGCCATCAGTTTCTACATTGGGGACGAGCAGTTCTTC. V is TRBV10-3 and J is TRBJ2-1, with D perhaps TRBD1 or TRBD2 (5 bases each). Per the germline V gene, CDR1 is ENHRY and CDR2 is SYGVKD. CDR3 length: 13 residues. The germline V and J ends were trimmed by 5 bases and 10 bases, with 15 bases remaining between them.